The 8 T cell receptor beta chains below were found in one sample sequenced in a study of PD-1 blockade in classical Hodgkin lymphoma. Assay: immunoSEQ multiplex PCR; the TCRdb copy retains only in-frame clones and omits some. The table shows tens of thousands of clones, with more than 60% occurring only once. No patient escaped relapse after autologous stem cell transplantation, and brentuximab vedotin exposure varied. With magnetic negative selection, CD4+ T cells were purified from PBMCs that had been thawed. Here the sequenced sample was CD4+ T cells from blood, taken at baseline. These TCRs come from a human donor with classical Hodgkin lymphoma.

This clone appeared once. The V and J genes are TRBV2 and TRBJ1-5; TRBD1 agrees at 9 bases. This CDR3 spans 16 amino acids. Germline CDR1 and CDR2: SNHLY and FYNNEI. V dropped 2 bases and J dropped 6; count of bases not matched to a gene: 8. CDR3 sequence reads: CASSERGQGRRQPQHF. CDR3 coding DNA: TGTGCCAGCAGTGAAAGGGGACAGGGTCGGCGTCAGCCCCAGCATTTT.

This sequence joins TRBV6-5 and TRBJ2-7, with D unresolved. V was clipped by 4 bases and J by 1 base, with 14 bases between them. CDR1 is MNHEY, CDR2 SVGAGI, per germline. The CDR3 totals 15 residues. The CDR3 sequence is CASSSHSTVSYEQYF. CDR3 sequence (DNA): TGTGCCAGCAGTTCTCATTCGACCGTTTCCTACGAGCAGTACTTC.

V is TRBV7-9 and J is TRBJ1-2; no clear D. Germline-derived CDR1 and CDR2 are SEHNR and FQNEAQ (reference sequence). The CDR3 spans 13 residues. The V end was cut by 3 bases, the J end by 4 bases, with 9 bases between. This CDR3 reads CASSFGQIYGYTF. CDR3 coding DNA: TGTGCCAGCAGCTTTGGGCAAATCTATGGCTACACCTTC.

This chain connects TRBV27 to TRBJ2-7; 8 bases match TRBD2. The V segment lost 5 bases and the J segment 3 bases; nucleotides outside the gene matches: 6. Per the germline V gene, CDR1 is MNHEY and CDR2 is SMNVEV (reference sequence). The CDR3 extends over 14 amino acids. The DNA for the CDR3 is TGTGCCAGCAGTCGTCTGCGGGGGGTCTACGAGCAGTACTTC. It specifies CASSRLRGVYEQYF.

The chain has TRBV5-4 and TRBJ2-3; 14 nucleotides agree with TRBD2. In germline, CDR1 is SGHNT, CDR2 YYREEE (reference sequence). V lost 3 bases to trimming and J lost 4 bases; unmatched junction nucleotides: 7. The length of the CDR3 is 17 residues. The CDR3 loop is CASSSGLAGGQADTQYF. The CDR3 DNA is TGTGCCAGCAGCTCCGGACTAGCGGGGGGCCAGGCAGATACGCAGTATTTT. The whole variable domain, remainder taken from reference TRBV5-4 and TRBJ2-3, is ETGVTQSPTHLIKTRGQQVTLRCSSQSGHNTVSWYQQALGQGPQFIFQYYREEENGRGNFPPRFSGLQFPNYSSELNVNALELDDSALYLCASSSGLAGGQADTQYFGPGTRLTVL.

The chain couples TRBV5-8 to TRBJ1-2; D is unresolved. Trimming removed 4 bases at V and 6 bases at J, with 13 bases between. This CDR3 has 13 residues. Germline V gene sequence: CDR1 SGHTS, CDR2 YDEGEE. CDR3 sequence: CASSVGRLHGYTF. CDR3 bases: TGTGCCAGCAGCGTTGGTCGGTTACATGGCTACACCTTC.

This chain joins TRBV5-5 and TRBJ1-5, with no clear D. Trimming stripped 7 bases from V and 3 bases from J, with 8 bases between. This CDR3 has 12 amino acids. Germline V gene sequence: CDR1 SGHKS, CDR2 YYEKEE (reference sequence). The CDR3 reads CASHLDNQPQHF. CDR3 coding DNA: TGTGCCAGCCACTTAGACAATCAGCCCCAGCATTTT.

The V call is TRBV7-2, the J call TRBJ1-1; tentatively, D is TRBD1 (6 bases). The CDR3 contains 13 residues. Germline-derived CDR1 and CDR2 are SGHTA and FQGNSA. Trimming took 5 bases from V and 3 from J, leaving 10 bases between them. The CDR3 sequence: CASSAQGYTEAFF. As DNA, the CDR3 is TGTGCCAGCAGCGCTCAGGGGTACACTGAAGCTTTCTTT.